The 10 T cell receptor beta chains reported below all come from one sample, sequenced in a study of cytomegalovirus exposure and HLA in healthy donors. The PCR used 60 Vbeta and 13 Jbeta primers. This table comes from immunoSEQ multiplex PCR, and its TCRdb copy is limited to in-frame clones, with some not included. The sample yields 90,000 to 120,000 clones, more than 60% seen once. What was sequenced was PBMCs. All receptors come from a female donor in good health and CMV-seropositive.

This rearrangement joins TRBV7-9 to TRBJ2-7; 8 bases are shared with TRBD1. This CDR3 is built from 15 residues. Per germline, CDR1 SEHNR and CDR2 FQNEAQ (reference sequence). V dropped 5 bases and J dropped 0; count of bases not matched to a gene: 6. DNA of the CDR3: TGTGCCAGCAGCGGCCGCACAGGGGGCTCCTACGAGCAGTACTTC. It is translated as CASSGRTGGSYEQYF.

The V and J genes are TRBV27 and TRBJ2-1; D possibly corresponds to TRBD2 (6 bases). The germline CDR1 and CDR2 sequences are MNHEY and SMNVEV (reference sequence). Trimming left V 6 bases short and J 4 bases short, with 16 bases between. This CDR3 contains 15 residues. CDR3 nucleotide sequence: TGTGCCAGCAGCGAAGCCCAGGGAGGATACAATGAGCAGTTCTTC. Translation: CASSEAQGGYNEQFF.

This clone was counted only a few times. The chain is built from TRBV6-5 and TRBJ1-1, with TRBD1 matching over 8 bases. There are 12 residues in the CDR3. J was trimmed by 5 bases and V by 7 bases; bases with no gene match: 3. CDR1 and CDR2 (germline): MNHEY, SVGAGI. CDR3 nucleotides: TGTGCCAGCACCACAGGGGGAACTGAAGCTTTCTTT. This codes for CASTTGGTEAFF.

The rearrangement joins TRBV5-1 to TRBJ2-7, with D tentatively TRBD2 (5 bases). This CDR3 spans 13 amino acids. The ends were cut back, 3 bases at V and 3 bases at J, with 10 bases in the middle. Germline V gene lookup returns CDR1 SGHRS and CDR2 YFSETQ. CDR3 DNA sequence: TGCGCCAGCAGCTGGACGGGAAACTACGAGCAGTACTTC. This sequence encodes CASSWTGNYEQYF.

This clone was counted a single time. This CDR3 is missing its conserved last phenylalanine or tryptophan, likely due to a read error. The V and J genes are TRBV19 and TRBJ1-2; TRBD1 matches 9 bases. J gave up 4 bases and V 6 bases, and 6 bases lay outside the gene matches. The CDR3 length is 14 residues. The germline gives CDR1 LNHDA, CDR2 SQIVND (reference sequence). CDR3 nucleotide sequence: TGTGCCAGTAGGGCGGGACAGGGAATCTATGGCTACACCCTC. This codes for CASRAGQGIYGYTL.

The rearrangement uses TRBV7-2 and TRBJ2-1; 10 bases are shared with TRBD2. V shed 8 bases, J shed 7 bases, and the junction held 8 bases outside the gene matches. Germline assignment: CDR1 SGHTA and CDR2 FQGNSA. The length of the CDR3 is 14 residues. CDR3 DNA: TGTGCCAGCTCCGGACTAGCGGCGATTAATGAGCAGTTCTTC. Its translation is CASSGLAAINEQFF.

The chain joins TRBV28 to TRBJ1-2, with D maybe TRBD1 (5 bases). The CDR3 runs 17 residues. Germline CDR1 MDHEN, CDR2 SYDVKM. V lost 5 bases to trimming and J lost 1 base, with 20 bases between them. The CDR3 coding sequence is TGTGCCAGCAGTCTCCCGACAGCCTGGGGGGATAACTATGGCTACACCTTC. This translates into CASSLPTAWGDNYGYTF.

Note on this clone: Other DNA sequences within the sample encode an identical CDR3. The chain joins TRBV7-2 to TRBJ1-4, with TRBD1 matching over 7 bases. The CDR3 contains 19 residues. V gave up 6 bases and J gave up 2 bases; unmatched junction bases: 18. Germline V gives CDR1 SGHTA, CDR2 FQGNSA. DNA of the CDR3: TGTGCCAGCAGTTTCGCTCCGGTACAGGGGAGGAGGACTAATGAAAAACTGTTTTTT. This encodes CASSFAPVQGRRTNEKLFF.

The CDR3 region has the DNA TGCGCCAGCAGCCCGACTACCCAGACAGGAGCCCAGACCCAGTACTTC. The encoded protein is CASSPTTQTGAQTQYF. The chain uses TRBV5-1 and TRBJ2-5; D might be TRBD1 (6 bases). The ends were cut back, 4 bases at V and 6 bases at J, with 22 bases in the middle. The CDR3 has 16 residues. CDR1 and CDR2 from the germline V gene are SGHRS and YFSETQ.

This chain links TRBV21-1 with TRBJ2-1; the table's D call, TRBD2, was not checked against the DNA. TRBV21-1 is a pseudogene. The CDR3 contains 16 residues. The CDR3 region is CASSKPGTSGRIEQFF. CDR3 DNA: TGTGCCAGCAGCAAACCTGGCACTAGCGGGAGGATTGAGCAGTTCTTC.